The entry below gives a single TCR beta chain sequence along with its context. Its antigen is still unknown. The source of the sample is a study of T cell responses to AZD1222 COVID-19 vaccine. Study as a whole: Combined were second doses at about 4 or about 12 weeks.

Trimming removed 3 bases at V and 0 bases at J, with 8 bases between. Germline CDR1 MGHRA, CDR2 YSYEKL. The CDR3 extends over 15 amino acids. Using immunoSEQ multiplex PCR, the repertoire was profiled, and TCRdb retains in-frame clones only, with some absent. This sample has about 68,000 clones; 60% to 85% occur once, and the top ten carry about 12%. Regarding the study as a whole: Variant regions that are unmutated are reportedly the target of nearly half of spike-specific TCRs. In all cases, repertoires were sampled only after the peak T cell response. Seropositivity was recorded at baseline in only 6 or 7 AZD1222 recipients.

The chain couples TRBV4-1 to TRBJ2-2; possible D gene TRBD2, 5 bases. This TCR was recovered from an adult in good health. The sequenced sample was peripheral blood, obtained on day 0 of AZD1222 vaccination. In DNA form, the CDR3 reads TGCGCCAGCAGCCAGACGAGGGCGAACACCGGGGAGCTGTTTTTT. This sequence encodes CASSQTRANTGELFF.